This T cell receptor beta chain was recorded in a study of post-analysis software for immune sequencing data. Study results and caveats: Comparison with controls showed significantly lower normalized Chao1 diversity in multiple sclerosis patients. When the samples were clustered directly with F measure, those that had been prepared in the same batch showed strong co-clustering. In patients, TRBV5-6, TRBV5-1 and TRBV20-1 belonged to about five TRBV segments found more frequently than in controls.

There are a few counts of this clonotype. As yet, its antigen is unknown. The J segment lost 3 bases and the V segment lost 6 bases, leaving 3 bases of the junction unmatched. This CDR3 comprises 15 residues. Libraries were made from TCR beta cDNA, and they carried unique molecular identifiers. TCRdb processed the PCR reads anew with MiXCR; each CDR3 protein has one entry. The data hold fewer than 900,000 distinct CDR3 sequences, with more than 45% observed a single time. The specimen was blood. The receptor comes from a girl aged 10-17 years with multiple sclerosis. V usage is TRBV12-3 or TRBV12-4 and J usage is TRBJ2-5, with TRBD2 matching 14 bases. Written as DNA, the CDR3 is TGTGCCAGCAGGTTGGGACTAGCGGGAGAAGAGACCCAGTACTTC. Translation: CASRLGLAGEETQYF.